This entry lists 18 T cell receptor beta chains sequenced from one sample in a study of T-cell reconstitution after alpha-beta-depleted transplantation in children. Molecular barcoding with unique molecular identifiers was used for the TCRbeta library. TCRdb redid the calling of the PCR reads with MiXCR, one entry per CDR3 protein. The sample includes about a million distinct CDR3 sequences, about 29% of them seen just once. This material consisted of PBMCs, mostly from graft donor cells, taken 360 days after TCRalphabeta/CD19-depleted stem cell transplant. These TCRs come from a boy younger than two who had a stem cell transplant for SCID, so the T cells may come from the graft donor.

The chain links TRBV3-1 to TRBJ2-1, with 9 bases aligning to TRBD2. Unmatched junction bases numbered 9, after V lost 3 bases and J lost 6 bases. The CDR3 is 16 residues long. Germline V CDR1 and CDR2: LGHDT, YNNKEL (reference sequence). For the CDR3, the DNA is TGTGCCAGCAGCCAGCGCGGCGGGGGGGCGGGCAATGAGCAGTTCTTC. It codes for CASSQRGGGAGNEQFF.

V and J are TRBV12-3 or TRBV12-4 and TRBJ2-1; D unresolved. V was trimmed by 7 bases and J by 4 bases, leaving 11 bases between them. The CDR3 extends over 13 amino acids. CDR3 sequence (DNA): TGTGCCAGCACCCCGTCCGGGTACAATGAGCAGTTCTTC. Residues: CASTPSGYNEQFF.

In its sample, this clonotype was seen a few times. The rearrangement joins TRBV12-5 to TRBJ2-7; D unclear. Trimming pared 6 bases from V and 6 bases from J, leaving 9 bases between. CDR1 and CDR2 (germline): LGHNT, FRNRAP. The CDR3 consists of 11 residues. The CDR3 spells CASGKLGEQYF. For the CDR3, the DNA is TGTGCTAGTGGCAAACTTGGCGAGCAGTACTTC. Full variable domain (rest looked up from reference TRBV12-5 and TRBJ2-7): DARVTQTPRHKVTEMGQEVTMRCQPILGHNTVFWYRQTMMQGLELLAYFRNRAPLDDSGMPKDRFSAEMPDATLATLKIQPSEPRDSAVYFCASGKLGEQYFGPGTRLTVT.

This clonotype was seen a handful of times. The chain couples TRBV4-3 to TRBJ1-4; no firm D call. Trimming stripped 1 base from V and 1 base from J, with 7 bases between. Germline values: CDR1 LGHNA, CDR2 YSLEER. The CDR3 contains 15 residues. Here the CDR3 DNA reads TGCGCCAGCAGCCAAGGAGGGCTAACTAATGAAAAACTGTTTTTT. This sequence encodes CASSQGGLTNEKLFF.

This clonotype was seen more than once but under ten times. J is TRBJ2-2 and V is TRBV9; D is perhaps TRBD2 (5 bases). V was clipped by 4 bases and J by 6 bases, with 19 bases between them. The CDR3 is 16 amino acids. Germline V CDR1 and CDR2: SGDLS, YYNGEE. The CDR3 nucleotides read TGTGCCAGCAGCCCGTCCCCCACCGGGATTCCCGGGGAGCTGTTTTTT. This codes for CASSPSPTGIPGELFF.

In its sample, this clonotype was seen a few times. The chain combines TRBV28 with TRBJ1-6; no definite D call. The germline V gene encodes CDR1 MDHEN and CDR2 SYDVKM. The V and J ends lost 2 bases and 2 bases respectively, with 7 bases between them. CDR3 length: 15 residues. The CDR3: CASSLRETYNSPLHF. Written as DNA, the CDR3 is TGTGCCAGCAGTTTAAGGGAGACCTATAATTCACCCCTCCACTTT.

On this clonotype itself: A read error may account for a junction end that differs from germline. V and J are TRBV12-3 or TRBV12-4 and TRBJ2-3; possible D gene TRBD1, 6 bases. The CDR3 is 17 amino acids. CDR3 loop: CASSLEVGGVRTDRQYF. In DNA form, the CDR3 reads TGTGCCAGCAGTTTAGAGGTAGGGGGTGTACGCACAGATAGGCAGTATTTT.

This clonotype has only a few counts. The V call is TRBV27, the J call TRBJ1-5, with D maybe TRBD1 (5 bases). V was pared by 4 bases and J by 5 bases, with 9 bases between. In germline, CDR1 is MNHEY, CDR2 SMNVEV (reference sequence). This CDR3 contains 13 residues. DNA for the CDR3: TGTGCCAGCAGTTGGGGCACGGATCAGCCCCAGCATTTT. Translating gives CASSWGTDQPQHF.

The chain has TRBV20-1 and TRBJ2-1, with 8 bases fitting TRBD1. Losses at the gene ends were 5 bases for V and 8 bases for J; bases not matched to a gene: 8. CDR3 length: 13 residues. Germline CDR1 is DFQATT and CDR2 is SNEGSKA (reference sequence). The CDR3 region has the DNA TGCAGTGCTTTGGGGACAGGTGCCCATGAGCAGTTCTTC. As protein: CSALGTGAHEQFF.

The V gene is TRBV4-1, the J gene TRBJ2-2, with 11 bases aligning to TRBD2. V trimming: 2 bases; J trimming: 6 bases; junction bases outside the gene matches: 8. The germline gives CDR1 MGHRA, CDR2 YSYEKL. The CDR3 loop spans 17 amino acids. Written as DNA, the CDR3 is TGCGCCAGCAGCCAAATGTTAGCGGGGGGGCCGGCCGGGGAGCTGTTTTTT. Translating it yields CASSQMLAGGPAGELFF.

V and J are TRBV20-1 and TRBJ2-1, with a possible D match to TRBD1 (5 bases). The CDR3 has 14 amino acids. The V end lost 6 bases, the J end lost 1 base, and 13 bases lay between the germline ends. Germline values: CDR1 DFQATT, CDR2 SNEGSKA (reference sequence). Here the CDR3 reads CSALGAGSYNEQFF. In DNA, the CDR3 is TGCAGTGCCCTTGGGGCAGGGTCCTACAATGAGCAGTTCTTC.

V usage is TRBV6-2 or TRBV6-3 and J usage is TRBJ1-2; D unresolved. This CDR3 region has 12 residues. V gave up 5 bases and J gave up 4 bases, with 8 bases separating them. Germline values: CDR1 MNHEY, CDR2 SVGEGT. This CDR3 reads CASSRQPYGYTF. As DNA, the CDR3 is TGTGCCAGCAGTCGCCAGCCCTATGGCTACACCTTC.

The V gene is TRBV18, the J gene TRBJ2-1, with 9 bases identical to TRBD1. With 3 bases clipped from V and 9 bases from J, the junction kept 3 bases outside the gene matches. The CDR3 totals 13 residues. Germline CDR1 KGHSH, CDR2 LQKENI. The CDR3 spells CASSPGQGSEQFF. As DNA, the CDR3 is TGTGCCAGCTCACCGGGACAGGGAAGTGAGCAGTTCTTC.

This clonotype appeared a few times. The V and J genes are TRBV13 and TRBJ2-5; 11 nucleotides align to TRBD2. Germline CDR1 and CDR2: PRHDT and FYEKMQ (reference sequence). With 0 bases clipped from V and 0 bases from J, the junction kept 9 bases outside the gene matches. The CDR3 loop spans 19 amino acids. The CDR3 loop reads CASSLGHTSGGPYQETQYF. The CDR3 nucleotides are TGTGCCAGCAGCTTAGGCCATACTAGCGGGGGTCCGTACCAAGAGACCCAGTACTTC.

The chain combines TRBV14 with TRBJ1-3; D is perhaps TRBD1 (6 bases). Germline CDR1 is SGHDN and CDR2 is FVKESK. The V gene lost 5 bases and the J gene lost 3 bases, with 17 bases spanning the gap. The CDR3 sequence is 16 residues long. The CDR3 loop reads CASSYGAGAVGNTIYF. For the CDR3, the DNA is TGTGCCAGCAGCTACGGGGCGGGGGCAGTTGGAAACACCATATATTTT.

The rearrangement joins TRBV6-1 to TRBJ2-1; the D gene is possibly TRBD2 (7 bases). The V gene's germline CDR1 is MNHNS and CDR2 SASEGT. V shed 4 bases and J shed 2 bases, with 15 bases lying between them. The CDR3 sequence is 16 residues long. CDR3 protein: CASSGRGAVPYNEQFF. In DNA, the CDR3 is TGTGCCAGCAGTGGACGGGGGGCAGTCCCCTACAATGAGCAGTTCTTC.

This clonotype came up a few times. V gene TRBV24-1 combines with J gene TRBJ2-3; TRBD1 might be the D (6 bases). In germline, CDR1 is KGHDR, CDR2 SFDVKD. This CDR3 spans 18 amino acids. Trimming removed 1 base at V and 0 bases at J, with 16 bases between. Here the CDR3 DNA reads TGTGCCACCAGTGATTTAACCAGGGACATTCCTAGCACAGATACGCAGTATTTT. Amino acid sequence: CATSDLTRDIPSTDTQYF.

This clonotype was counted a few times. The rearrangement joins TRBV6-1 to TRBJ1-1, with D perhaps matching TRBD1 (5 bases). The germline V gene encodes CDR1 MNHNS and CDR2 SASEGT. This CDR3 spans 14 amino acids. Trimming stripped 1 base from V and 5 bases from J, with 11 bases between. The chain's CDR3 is CASSEGGVRTEAFF. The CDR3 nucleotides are TGTGCCAGCAGTGAAGGAGGGGTGCGTACTGAAGCTTTCTTT.